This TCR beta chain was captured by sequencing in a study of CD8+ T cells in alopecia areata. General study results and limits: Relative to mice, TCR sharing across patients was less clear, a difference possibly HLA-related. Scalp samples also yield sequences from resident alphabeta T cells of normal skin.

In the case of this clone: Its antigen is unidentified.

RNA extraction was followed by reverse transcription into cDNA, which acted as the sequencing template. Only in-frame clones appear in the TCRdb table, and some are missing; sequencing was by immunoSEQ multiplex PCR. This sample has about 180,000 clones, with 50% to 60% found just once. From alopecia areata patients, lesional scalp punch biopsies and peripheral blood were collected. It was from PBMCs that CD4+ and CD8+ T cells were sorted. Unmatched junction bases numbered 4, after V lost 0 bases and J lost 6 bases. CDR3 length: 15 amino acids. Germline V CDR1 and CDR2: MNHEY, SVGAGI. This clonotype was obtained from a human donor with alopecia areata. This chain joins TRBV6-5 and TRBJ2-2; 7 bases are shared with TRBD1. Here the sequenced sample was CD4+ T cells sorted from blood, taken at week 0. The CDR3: CASSYSITGAGELFF. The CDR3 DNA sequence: TGTGCCAGCAGTTACTCAATTACAGGGGCCGGGGAGCTGTTTTTT.